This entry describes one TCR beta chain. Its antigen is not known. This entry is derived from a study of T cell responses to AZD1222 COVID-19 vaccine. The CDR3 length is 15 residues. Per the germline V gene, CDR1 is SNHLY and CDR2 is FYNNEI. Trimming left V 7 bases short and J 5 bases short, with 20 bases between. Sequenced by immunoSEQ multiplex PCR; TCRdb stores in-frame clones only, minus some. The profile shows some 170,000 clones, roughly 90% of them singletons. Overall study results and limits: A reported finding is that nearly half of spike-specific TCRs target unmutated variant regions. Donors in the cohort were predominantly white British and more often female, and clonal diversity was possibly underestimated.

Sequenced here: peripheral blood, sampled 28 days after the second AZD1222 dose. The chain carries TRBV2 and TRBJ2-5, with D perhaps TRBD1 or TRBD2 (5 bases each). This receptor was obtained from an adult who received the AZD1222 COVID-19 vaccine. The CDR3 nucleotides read TGTGCCAGCACCACTCCGGGACGAAAAAGGGAGACCCAGTACTTC. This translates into CASTTPGRKRETQYF.